These 8 T cell receptor beta chains came from one sample sequenced in a study of cytomegalovirus exposure and HLA in healthy donors. The PCR was carried out with 60 Vbeta primers and 13 Jbeta primers. The protocol was immunoSEQ multiplex PCR, while the TCRdb copy is restricted to in-frame clones and leaves out a portion. The sample lists some 200,000 clones, around 80% occurring once. The sample taken for sequencing was PBMCs. These receptors all come from a man aged 35-49 years in good health and CMV-seropositive.

The CDR3 DNA reads TGTGCCAGCAACACTAGGGGGCTCTCCTACAATGAGCAGTTCTTC. It is translated as CASNTRGLSYNEQFF. The gene calls are TRBV28 and TRBJ2-1, with 7 bases that match TRBD1. J was trimmed by 0 bases and V by 7 bases; bases with no gene match: 6. Per the germline V gene, CDR1 is MDHEN and CDR2 is SYDVKM. This CDR3 spans 15 amino acids.

This chain joins TRBV7-8 and TRBJ2-3; D perhaps matches TRBD2 (6 bases). CDR1 and CDR2 (germline): SGHVS, FQNEAQ. The V gene lost 3 bases and the J gene lost 0 bases, with 19 bases spanning the gap. The CDR3 extends over 18 amino acids. The CDR3 DNA follows: TGTGCCAGCAGCTTTCCCCTGGGTAGCGGCCTGAGCACAGATACGCAGTATTTT. Its translation is CASSFPLGSGLSTDTQYF.

The chain couples TRBV15 to TRBJ1-1; D perhaps matches TRBD1 (6 bases). The CDR3 sequence is 14 residues long. Trimming cost V 5 bases and J 4 bases, with 14 bases left between them. Germline CDR1 is LNHNV and CDR2 is YYDKDF (reference sequence). As DNA, the CDR3 is TGTGCCACCAGCCGCGTAGGGGGTACCACTGAAGCTTTCTTT. Protein sequence: CATSRVGGTTEAFF.

This chain links TRBV7-2 with TRBJ2-7; D ambiguous. The CDR3 totals 13 residues. The germline gives CDR1 SGHTA, CDR2 FQGNSA. Trimming took 1 base from V and 0 from J, leaving 4 bases between them. The CDR3 region is CASSLVNSYEQYF. Here the CDR3 DNA reads TGTGCCAGCAGCTTAGTAAACTCCTACGAGCAGTACTTC.

The genes are TRBV14 and TRBJ1-2; 12 positions match TRBD1. The CDR3 has 15 amino acids. J gave up 9 bases and V 2 bases, and 7 bases lay outside the gene matches. Looked up from germline, CDR1 is SGHDN and CDR2 is FVKESK. CDR3 in amino acids: CASSQRGTGGSSYTF. CDR3 bases: TGTGCCAGCAGCCAACGCGGGACAGGGGGCTCTAGCTACACCTTC. Filled out from reference TRBV14 and TRBJ1-2, the complete variable domain reads EAGVTQFPSHSVIEKGQTVTLRCDPISGHDNLYWYRRVMGKEIKFLLHFVKESKQDESGMPNNRFLAERTGGTYSTLKVQPAELEDSGVYFCASSQRGTGGSSYTFGSGTRLTVV.

By its share, this clone is medium-sized. V is TRBV9 and J is TRBJ1-4; D not certain. This CDR3 is built from 12 residues. V lost 4 bases, J lost 4 bases, and 5 bases lay in between. Germline assignment: CDR1 SGDLS and CDR2 YYNGEE. CDR3 amino acids: CASSSNNEKLFF. The DNA of the CDR3 is TGTGCCAGCAGCTCAAATAATGAAAAACTGTTTTTT. Combining the CDR3 with reference TRBV9 and TRBJ1-4 gives the whole variable domain DSGVTQTPKHLITATGQRVTLRCSPRSGDLSVYWYQQSLDQGLQFLIQYYNGEERAKGNILERFSAQQFPDLHSELNLSSLELGDSALYFCASSSNNEKLFFGSGTQLSVL.

The chain has TRBV10-2 and TRBJ2-5, with D perhaps TRBD2 (5 bases). Germline lookup yields CDR1 WSHSY and CDR2 SAAADI. Trimming stripped 2 bases from V and 7 bases from J, with 11 bases between. The CDR3 consists of 13 residues. The CDR3 region has the DNA TGCGCCAGCAGTGAGGAGGGCCGGGGGACCCAGTACTTC. Protein: CASSEEGRGTQYF.

This chain uses TRBV6-6 with TRBJ2-4, with 9 positions matching TRBD1. Per germline, CDR1 MNHNY and CDR2 SVGAGI (reference sequence). This CDR3 comprises 16 residues. V was pared by 4 bases and J by 8 bases, with 12 bases of the junction left unmatched. The CDR3 loop reads CASSFPGQGSRDIQYF. CDR3 bases: TGTGCCAGCAGTTTCCCGGGACAGGGTTCACGGGACATTCAGTACTTC.